This T cell receptor beta chain was documented in a study of blood T cells in healthy people across ages. Study-wide results and caveats: Per million T cells, TCR beta diversity dropped roughly linearly as age increased.

Turning to this clonotype: The antigen is unknown.

Next came a second PCR, run for about 7 to 12 cycles, which used a sample-barcoded 5' primer along with a J-beta primer mix. A single record per CDR3 protein comes from TCRdb applying MiXCR to the 5' RACE reads. The sample consists of roughly 2 million distinct CDR3 sequences, just under 50% of them appearing once. Germline loops: CDR1 SGHDT, CDR2 YYEEEE. Trimming removed 1 base at V and 3 bases at J, with 16 bases between. The CDR3 has 16 residues. The rearrangement links TRBV5-6 to TRBJ1-2; no clear D. Sequenced material: blood. The TCR sequence derives from a woman aged 40 to 50 in good health. This CDR3 reads CASSLYGSNVDYGYTF. In DNA form, the CDR3 reads TGTGCCAGCAGCTTGTATGGCTCTAATGTAGACTATGGCTACACCTTC.